The rows below give T cell receptor beta chains drawn from one sample of a study of cytomegalovirus exposure and HLA in healthy donors. Generated by immunoSEQ multiplex PCR, the TCRdb table keeps only in-frame clones and is missing some. Of 200,000 to 250,000 clones listed, about 80% are singletons. The sequenced sample consisted of PBMCs. The receptors shown here come from a woman between 40 and 50 years old in good health and CMV-seronegative. Each CDR3 is given with its conserved first and last residue.

cdr3_aa: CASRGRGTGELFF
j_call: TRBJ2-2
v_call: TRBV19

cdr3_aa: CASSLVRLGELFF
j_call: TRBJ2-2
v_call: TRBV5-1

cdr3_aa: CAISDHVGTSDNEQFF
j_call: TRBJ2-1
v_call: TRBV10-3

cdr3_aa: CASSPPGGPFTNEQFF
j_call: TRBJ2-1
v_call: TRBV7-8

cdr3_aa: CASTGLGLYGYTF
j_call: TRBJ1-2
v_call: TRBV5-4

cdr3_aa: CASSVRDINTGELFF
j_call: TRBJ2-2
v_call: TRBV9

cdr3_aa: CATSRVPRGGTYEQYF
j_call: TRBJ2-7
v_call: TRBV15

cdr3_aa: CASRPLTGSGYEQYF
j_call: TRBJ2-7
v_call: TRBV5-1

cdr3_aa: CASSWGAGAYEQYF
j_call: TRBJ2-7
v_call: TRBV5-6

cdr3_aa: CASSQESGGEAFF
j_call: TRBJ1-1
v_call: TRBV4-3

cdr3_aa: CASSLVGGGSEAFF
j_call: TRBJ1-1
v_call: TRBV7-9